This TCR beta chain was retrieved from a study of blood T cell repertoires in COVID-19. Overall study: Specimens from acute and convalescent COVID-19 originated in the United States, Italy and Spain. From T cells, B-cell-depleted T cells, or PBMCs came the material, which was cDNA or gDNA.

The V end was cut by 5 bases, the J end by 2 bases, with 10 bases between. The germline gives CDR1 GTSNPN, CDR2 SVGIG (reference sequence). The CDR3 covers 12 residues. Seattle enrolled patients during active infection and tracked them longitudinally. In the study's own analysis: Estimation of nucleated cell counts relied on the amplification of reference gene primers. The assay was immunoSEQ multiplex PCR, and TCRdb's table has in-frame clones only and misses some. The DNA gave D and trimming, while V, J and clone size come from that table. Of 200,000 to 250,000 clones in the sample, 82% are singletons; the top ten hold approximately 7.6%.

The chain recombines TRBV30 with TRBJ2-7; a weak D match, TRBD1 (5 bases). Sample: peripheral blood. This TCR was sampled from a woman of 80 years or more with COVID-19, enrolled during active disease. For the CDR3, the DNA is TGTGCCTGGGACCAGGGCACCTACGAGCAGTACTTC. Protein product: CAWDQGTYEQYF. Combining the CDR3 with reference TRBV30 and TRBJ2-7 gives the whole variable domain SQTIHQWPATLVQPVGSPLSLECTVEGTSNPNLYWYRQAAGRGLQLLFYSVGIGQISSEVPQNLSASRPQDRQFILSSKKLLLSDSGFYLCAWDQGTYEQYFGPGTRLTVT.